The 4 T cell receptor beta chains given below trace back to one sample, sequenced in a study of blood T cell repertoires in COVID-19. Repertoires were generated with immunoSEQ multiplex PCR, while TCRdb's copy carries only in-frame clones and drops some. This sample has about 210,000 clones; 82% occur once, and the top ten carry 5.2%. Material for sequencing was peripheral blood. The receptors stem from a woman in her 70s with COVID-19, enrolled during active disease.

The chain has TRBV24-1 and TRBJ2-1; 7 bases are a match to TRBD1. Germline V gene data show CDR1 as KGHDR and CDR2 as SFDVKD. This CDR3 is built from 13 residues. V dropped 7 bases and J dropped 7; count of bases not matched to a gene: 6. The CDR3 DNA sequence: TGTGCCACCAGCGAGGGGGCTCGAAATGAGCAGTTCTTC. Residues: CATSEGARNEQFF.

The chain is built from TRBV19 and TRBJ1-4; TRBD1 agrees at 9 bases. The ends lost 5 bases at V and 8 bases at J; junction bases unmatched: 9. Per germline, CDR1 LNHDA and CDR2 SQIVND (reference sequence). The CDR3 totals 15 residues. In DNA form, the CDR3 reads TGTGCCAGTAGTGCCACCGGGACAGGGTTGGAAAAACTGTTTTTT. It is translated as CASSATGTGLEKLFF.

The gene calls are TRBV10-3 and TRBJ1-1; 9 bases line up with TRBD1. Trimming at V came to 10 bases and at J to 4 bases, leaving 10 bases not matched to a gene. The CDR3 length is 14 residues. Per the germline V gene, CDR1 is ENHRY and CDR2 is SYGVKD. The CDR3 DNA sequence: TGTGCCACCGGTCTACAGGGGGCGGGCACTGAAGCTTTCTTT. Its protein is CATGLQGAGTEAFF.

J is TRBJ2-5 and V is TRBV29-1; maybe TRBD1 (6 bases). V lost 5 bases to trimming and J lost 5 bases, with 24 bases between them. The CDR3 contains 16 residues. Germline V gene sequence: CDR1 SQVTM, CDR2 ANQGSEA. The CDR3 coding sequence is TGCAGCGTTCGAGGGGGTACTAACGGTCCTGGCGAGACCCAGTACTTC. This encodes CSVRGGTNGPGETQYF.